This passage covers 28 T cell receptor beta chains from one sample sequenced in a study of response to subunit inactivated influenza vaccine. TCRdb reanalysed the RT-PCR reads using MiXCR and keeps one entry per CDR3 protein. Of some 480,000 distinct CDR3 sequences in the sample, about a tenth were seen once. This specimen consisted of PBMCs from blood, obtained about 6 weeks after vaccination. The receptors here all came from a man between 45 and 60 years old who received an inactivated influenza vaccine.

The rearrangement uses TRBV24-1 and TRBJ2-2; 7 bases map to TRBD2. The CDR3 has 18 amino acids. CDR1 KGHDR and CDR2 SFDVKD come from the germline V gene. V shed 0 bases and J 1 base; nucleotides not matched to a gene: 7. The CDR3 nucleotides read TGTGCCACCAGTGATTTGCAAGCTAGCGGAGGGAACACCGGGGAGCTGTTTTTT. This sequence encodes CATSDLQASGGNTGELFF.

This clonotype was found many times. V gene TRBV29-1 combines with J gene TRBJ2-5; tentatively, D is TRBD2 (6 bases). Per germline, CDR1 SQVTM and CDR2 ANQGSEA. The CDR3 covers 13 residues. Trimming stripped 7 bases from V and 2 bases from J, with 14 bases between. CDR3 sequence: CSATGTPQETQYF. The CDR3 nucleotides read TGCAGCGCAACCGGGACTCCTCAAGAGACCCAGTACTTC.

The chain recombines TRBV12-3 or TRBV12-4 with TRBJ2-5; D is ambiguous. This CDR3 contains 14 residues. V lost 5 bases and J lost 5, with 15 bases in between. The CDR3 DNA sequence: TGTGCCAGCAGTCCTGGGCTCACTGCGGAGACCCAGTACTTC. Translated, it gives CASSPGLTAETQYF.

The chain is built from TRBV20-1 and TRBJ1-6; D remains ambiguous. Trimming pared 5 bases from V and 3 bases from J, leaving 5 bases between. Per the germline V gene, CDR1 is DFQATT and CDR2 is SNEGSKA (reference sequence). CDR3 length: 12 amino acids. This CDR3 reads CSAGLYNSPLHF. The CDR3 DNA reads TGCAGTGCTGGCCTCTATAATTCACCCCTCCACTTT.

This clonotype has only a few counts. This chain links TRBV20-1 with TRBJ2-7; D may be TRBD1 (6 bases). Trimming cost V 1 base and J 4 bases, with 11 bases left between them. Per the germline V gene, CDR1 is DFQATT and CDR2 is SNEGSKA (reference sequence). The CDR3 is made up of 13 amino acids. CDR3 in amino acids: CSARGGQKYEQYF. CDR3 DNA sequence: TGCAGTGCTAGAGGTGGACAGAAGTACGAGCAGTACTTC.

The chain carries TRBV7-2 and TRBJ2-5; the D is unclear. The CDR3 sequence is 15 residues long. Trimming left V 5 bases short and J 6 bases short, with 19 bases between. Germline-derived CDR1 and CDR2 are SGHTA and FQGNSA. Here the CDR3 reads CASSPTSGGSQTQYF. CDR3 in DNA: TGTGCCAGCAGCCCCACATCTGGTGGTAGCCAGACCCAGTACTTC.

This clonotype was picked up many times. The chain couples TRBV11-2 to TRBJ2-5, with 10 bases matching TRBD2. With 0 bases clipped from V and 4 bases from J, the junction kept 8 bases outside the gene matches. The V gene's germline CDR1 is SGHAT and CDR2 FQNNGV. The CDR3 sequence is 17 residues long. CDR3 nucleotide sequence: TGTGCCAGCAGCTTAGACTTAGCGGGAGGAGGGATAGAGACCCAGTACTTC. Translating gives CASSLDLAGGGIETQYF.

This clonotype was observed a handful of times. The CDR3 DNA follows: TGTGCCAGCAGTTTGACAGGAGGGTATAGCACAGATACGCAGTATTTT. Protein sequence: CASSLTGGYSTDTQYF. The chain couples TRBV27 to TRBJ2-3; D may correspond to TRBD1 or TRBD2 (6 bases each). The CDR3 totals 16 residues. The ends were cut back, 3 bases at V and 0 bases at J, with 13 bases in the middle. Germline assignment: CDR1 MNHEY and CDR2 SMNVEV (reference sequence).

The genes are TRBV27 and TRBJ2-7, with a tentative D call TRBD1 (7 bases). Looked up from germline, CDR1 is MNHEY and CDR2 is SMNVEV (reference sequence). This CDR3 has 14 amino acids. V was pared by 8 bases and J by 4 bases, with 18 bases between. The CDR3 DNA reads as TGTGCCAGCTCTCGGGCAGGGGGGCTATACGAGCAGTACTTC. The encoded protein is CASSRAGGLYEQYF.

The chain couples TRBV29-1 to TRBJ1-2, with D possibly matching TRBD1 (6 bases). Germline V lookup: CDR1 SQVTM, CDR2 ANQGSEA. The V gene lost 1 base and the J gene lost 8 bases, with 17 bases spanning the gap. The CDR3 length is 14 residues. In DNA, the CDR3 is TGCAGCGTTGAAGTCAGAGGACAGCTAGGAGGCTACACCTTC. Translation gives CSVEVRGQLGGYTF. The variable domain in full, with the rest retrieved from reference TRBV29-1 and TRBJ1-2, is SAVISQKPSRDICQRGTSLTIQCQVDSQVTMMFWYRQQPGQSLTLIATANQGSEATYESGFVIDKFPISRPNLTFSTLTVSNMSPEDSSIYLCSVEVRGQLGGYTFGSGTRLTVV.

There are a few counts of this clonotype. CDR3 amino acids: CASSIAGRAPSYEQYF. CDR3 DNA: TGTGCCAGTAGTATAGCGGGCAGGGCTCCCTCCTACGAGCAGTACTTC. The rearrangement uses TRBV19 and TRBJ2-7; the D gene is possibly TRBD1 (5 bases). With 1 base removed from V and 0 bases from J, the gap between germline ends came to 13 bases. The CDR3 has 16 residues. Germline V gene lookup returns CDR1 LNHDA and CDR2 SQIVND (reference sequence).

This clonotype appeared a few times. This sequence joins TRBV20-1 and TRBJ2-7, with D maybe TRBD2 (6 bases). This CDR3 comprises 12 residues. V dropped 3 bases and J dropped 6 bases, with 12 bases sitting between them. CDR1 is DFQATT, CDR2 SNEGSKA, per germline (reference sequence). Written as DNA, the CDR3 is TGCAGTGCTAGCGGGGGAGTTAGCGAGCAGTACTTC. This gives the protein CSASGGVSEQYF.

This clonotype occurred a few times. The V call is TRBV2, the J call TRBJ2-5, with a weak D call TRBD2 (5 bases). The V end was cut by 4 bases, the J end by 0 bases, with 12 bases between. The CDR3 extends over 15 amino acids. Looked up from germline, CDR1 is SNHLY and CDR2 is FYNNEI. The CDR3 loop is CASSVRGLNQETQYF. The CDR3 nucleotides read TGTGCCAGCAGTGTGAGAGGACTGAACCAAGAGACCCAGTACTTC.

In this sample, this clonotype turned up many times. The chain combines TRBV12-3 or TRBV12-4 with TRBJ2-7; 9 bases map to TRBD1. Trimming took 4 bases from V and 1 from J; bases not matched to a gene: 5. The CDR3 is made up of 15 amino acids. The CDR3 reads CASSSTGTGSYEQYF. CDR3 coding DNA: TGTGCCAGCAGTTCAACCGGGACAGGGTCCTACGAGCAGTACTTC.

The V and J genes are TRBV28 and TRBJ2-2, with a tentative D call TRBD2 (5 bases). Looked up from germline, CDR1 is MDHEN and CDR2 is SYDVKM. CDR3 length: 12 residues. Trimming removed 6 bases from V and 6 bases from J, with 8 bases in between. The CDR3 coding sequence is TGTGCCAGCAGGAGGGAATCCGGGGAGCTGTTTTTT. Translation: CASRRESGELFF.

This clonotype was seen many times. The chain couples TRBV29-1 to TRBJ1-2; D may be TRBD1 (5 bases). The CDR3 runs to 12 residues. The germline V gene has CDR1 SQVTM and CDR2 ANQGSEA. With 4 bases removed from V and 8 bases from J, the gap between germline ends came to 14 bases. The CDR3: CSVGGDRPGYTF. CDR3 DNA sequence: TGCAGCGTTGGAGGGGACCGCCCGGGCTACACCTTC. The variable domain in full, completed from reference TRBV29-1 and TRBJ1-2, reads SAVISQKPSRDICQRGTSLTIQCQVDSQVTMMFWYRQQPGQSLTLIATANQGSEATYESGFVIDKFPISRPNLTFSTLTVSNMSPEDSSIYLCSVGGDRPGYTFGSGTRLTVV.

There are many counts of this clonotype. The chain joins TRBV4-2 to TRBJ1-5; no reliable D call. Between the trimmed V and J ends, which lost 0 bases and 3 bases, there was a span of 6 bases. Germline assignment: CDR1 LGHNA and CDR2 YNFKEQ. CDR3 size: 14 residues. CDR3 amino acids: CASSQDYANQPQHF. DNA for the CDR3: TGTGCCAGCAGCCAAGATTACGCCAATCAGCCCCAGCATTTT.

This clonotype was counted a single time. The V gene is TRBV11-1, the J gene TRBJ2-1; a weak D match, TRBD2 (7 bases). The CDR3 has 14 residues. The V end lost 0 bases, the J end lost 8 bases, and 11 bases lay between the germline ends. CDR1 SGHAT and CDR2 FQDESV come from the germline V gene (reference sequence). The CDR3 region has the DNA TGTGCCAGCAGCTTAGCGGGGGGGCCGCATGAGCAGTTCTTC. Translation: CASSLAGGPHEQFF.

This clonotype was recorded a few times. J is TRBJ1-5 and V is TRBV6-6; D is ambiguous. The germline gives CDR1 MNHNY, CDR2 SVGAGI (reference sequence). V lost 2 bases and J 3 bases, leaving 5 bases between the germline ends. The length of the CDR3 is 13 residues. CDR3 sequence: CASSYVDNQPQHF. The DNA for the CDR3 is TGTGCCAGCAGTTACGTAGACAATCAGCCCCAGCATTTT.

The chain uses TRBV12-3 or TRBV12-4 and TRBJ1-2; TRBD1 agrees at 7 bases. Trimming cost V 5 bases and J 3 bases; bases outside gene matches: 3. This CDR3 has 13 residues. CDR3 loop: CASSVQGYYGYTF. CDR3 DNA sequence: TGTGCCAGCAGTGTACAGGGGTACTATGGCTACACCTTC.

The chain has TRBV5-1 and TRBJ2-7; possible D gene TRBD2, 5 bases. The CDR3 has 15 residues. The germline V gene has CDR1 SGHRS and CDR2 YFSETQ. Trimming took off 3 bases at V and 6 bases at J, with 19 bases between the two ends. CDR3 DNA: TGCGCCAGCAGCTCAACTAACAGCGGATGGGGCGAGCAGTACTTC. Translating it yields CASSSTNSGWGEQYF. The full variable domain, in which reference TRBV5-1 and TRBJ2-7 provide the parts outside the CDR3, is KAGVTQTPRYLIKTRGQQVTLSCSPISGHRSVSWYQQTPGQGLQFLFEYFSETQRNKGNFPGRFSGRQFSNSRSEMNVSTLELGDSALYLCASSSTNSGWGEQYFGPGTRLTVT.

The chain links TRBV20-1 to TRBJ2-7; 9 bases fit TRBD2. The V gene end was trimmed by 1 base and the J gene end by 0 bases; junction bases not matched to a gene: 7. The germline gives CDR1 DFQATT, CDR2 SNEGSKA (reference sequence). CDR3 length equals 16 residues. CDR3 DNA sequence: TGCAGTGCTAGAGGATATGCAGCGGGAGGCTCCTACGAGCAGTACTTC. Its translation: CSARGYAAGGSYEQYF.

For the CDR3, the DNA is TGTGCCAGCAGTTTGTCCGGACAGGGTGGGCCTCGGCAGTACTTC. It is translated as CASSLSGQGGPRQYF. The chain couples TRBV27 to TRBJ2-7; 8 bases line up with TRBD1. J gave up 9 bases and V 3 bases, and 13 bases lay outside the gene matches. Germline lookup yields CDR1 MNHEY and CDR2 SMNVEV (reference sequence). The CDR3 has 15 residues.

This clonotype was observed a few times. The chain uses TRBV6-1 and TRBJ2-7; a weak D match, TRBD1 (8 bases). Germline V gene data show CDR1 as MNHNS and CDR2 as SASEGT. Trimming left V 6 bases short and J 7 bases short, with 16 bases between. This CDR3 is 13 amino acids long. The CDR3 is CASRIPQGGEQYF. CDR3 nucleotides: TGTGCCAGCAGGATACCACAGGGGGGGGAGCAGTACTTC.

This clonotype was detected only a few times. V usage is TRBV5-1 and J usage is TRBJ2-7; D is possibly TRBD1 or TRBD2 (6 bases each). The CDR3 runs to 15 residues. CDR1 is SGHRS, CDR2 YFSETQ, per germline. V was trimmed by 4 bases and J by 7 bases, leaving 21 bases between them. The CDR3 is CASSAGQIGTGEQYF. The DNA of the CDR3 is TGCGCCAGCAGCGCCGGACAGATTGGGACTGGTGAGCAGTACTTC.

This clonotype has ten or more counts. The J gene is TRBJ2-1, the V gene TRBV29-1; D could derive from TRBD1 or TRBD2 (6 bases each). The CDR3 has 14 residues. In germline, CDR1 is SQVTM, CDR2 ANQGSEA. The V end lost 5 bases, the J end lost 6 bases, and 17 bases lay between the germline ends. The CDR3, as DNA: TGCAGCGTTTCACAGGGAGGTTCGGGCAATGAGCAGTTCTTC. Protein product: CSVSQGGSGNEQFF.

This clonotype was found a few times. The chain carries TRBV5-1 and TRBJ1-3, with a possible D match to TRBD1 (5 bases). Germline V gene lookup returns CDR1 SGHRS and CDR2 YFSETQ. V was cut by 4 bases and J by 4 bases, with 12 bases left in between. The CDR3 spans 14 residues. In DNA form, the CDR3 reads TGCGCCAGCAGCGTACCGGGGCCGGGAAACACCATATATTTT. Its protein is CASSVPGPGNTIYF.

The V and J genes are TRBV7-2 and TRBJ2-5; the match to TRBD2 covers 8 bases. CDR3 length: 15 amino acids. V shed 1 base, J shed 5 bases, and the junction held 6 bases outside the gene matches. The germline V gene encodes CDR1 SGHTA and CDR2 FQGNSA. CDR3 loop: CASSLVLAEAETQYF. The DNA of the CDR3 is TGTGCCAGCAGCTTAGTACTAGCGGAAGCCGAGACCCAGTACTTC.